The following is a T cell receptor (beta chain) sequence with its context. This clone appeared a single time. The specificity of this receptor is unknown. No qualities accompany the bases; no much larger clone lies one base away. These data belong to a study of PD-L1 blockade in urothelial cancer (dated by TCRdb to about 2017). Background for the entire study: Therapy was started in the mid-2010s for all patients, and atezolizumab 1,200 mg was administered intravenously every 3 weeks. About 90% of the roughly 29 patients were identified as males with urothelial cancer of bladder origin, and a prior smoking history was reported by 18 of 29 patients. Patients had an ECOG performance status of 0 or 1 and had received between 0 and 3 prior chemotherapy regimens. Blood samples were analyzed 3 weeks after the start of treatment (second dose) and 6 weeks after the start of treatment. Blood samples gave median yields of approximately 130,000 T cells and around 88,000 unique TCRs, along with a median clonality of 0.080. The study was an exploratory multi-omic analysis of somatic, immune and clinical correlates of response to PD-L1 blockade with atezolizumab in urothelial cancer. Pretreatment tumor samples, along with matched peripheral blood serially collected before and after atezolizumab treatment, were subjected to TCR sequencing. Durable clinical benefit was defined as a progression-free survival longer than 6 months, and TCR features were additionally tested against progression-free survival and overall survival. In the same patients, pretreatment tumors underwent whole exome sequencing and RNA sequencing in addition to TCR sequencing. Durable clinical benefit was achieved by nine patients but not by the remaining 20. Some 30 patients had pretreatment blood TCR-seq, about 24 had at least one posttreatment blood collection, and about 24 had tumor TCR-seq.

General study outcomes and caveats: Patients with durable benefit showed greater expansion of tumor-associated TCR clones in peripheral blood 3 weeks after starting treatment (n of about 20, p = 0.022). Small sample size (n ≈ 29) and many exploratory analyses mean the results are intended to be hypothesis-generating. Improved progression-free and overall survival was found to be associated with pretreatment peripheral blood TCR clonality below the median.

Trimming at the junction amounts to 6 bases on V and 0 bases on J, and the germline ends lie 8 bases apart. Sequences MNHEY (CDR1) and SVGAGI (CDR2) are obtained from the germline V gene. The CDR3 runs 13 residues from the cysteine to the phenylalanine. CDR3 DNA only is kept here, 39 bases in frame from base 1. To estimate absolute template abundance from read counts, synthetic TCR analog templates were spiked into each PCR. The immunoSEQ assay used bias-controlled V and J gene primers to amplify TCRbeta CDR3 regions from genomic DNA. Sequencing of rearranged TCRbeta segments was done at approximately 20X coverage. Concerning the study's data processing: Sequencing errors were corrected by clustering, and CDR3s were annotated against IMGT so that V, D and J genes could be assigned. Downstream analyses used only productive TCRbeta rearrangements, leaving out any out-of-frame or stop-codon sequences. Clonality was calculated as one minus the Shannon entropy normalized by the log of the number of unique productive sequences. Clones differing between time points or between blood and tumor were identified by Fisher's exact test with Benjamini-Hochberg correction at adjusted p below 0.01. TCRdb re-hosts the immuneACCESS table, in-frame sequences only. Its copies lack some clones; in the studies checked, an unresolved V gene accounts for under half of them, and the cause for the rest is not known. V and J calls and clone size are as listed in that table; D and trimming were resolved from the DNA. The sample profile shows some 44,000 clones; 75% to 85% of them were found once. Around 16% of the sample rests with the top ten.

Explained via the paper, the time point label denotes: pretreatment peripheral blood. The cohort comprised about 30 patients with locally advanced or metastatic urothelial carcinoma treated at Memorial Sloan Kettering on a trial protocol. Peripheral blood mononuclear cells were collected from each patient pretreatment and during treatment, giving between 1 and 8 total time points per patient. The Qiagen DNeasy Blood extraction kit was used to purify genomic DNA from total PBMCs and tumor samples. Collected pretreatment and during treatment, PBMCs were isolated and stored as previously described. The TCR was taken from a man aged 55 to 70 with urothelial cancer. Sequenced material: PBMCs, taken around atezolizumab (anti-PD-L1) treatment. The chain is assembled from TRBV6-5 and TRBJ1-1; the D segment cannot be called with confidence. Here the CDR3 is given as CASRRGLNTEAFF. The bases read TGTGCCAGCAGACGAGGGTTGAACACTGAAGCTTTCTTT.